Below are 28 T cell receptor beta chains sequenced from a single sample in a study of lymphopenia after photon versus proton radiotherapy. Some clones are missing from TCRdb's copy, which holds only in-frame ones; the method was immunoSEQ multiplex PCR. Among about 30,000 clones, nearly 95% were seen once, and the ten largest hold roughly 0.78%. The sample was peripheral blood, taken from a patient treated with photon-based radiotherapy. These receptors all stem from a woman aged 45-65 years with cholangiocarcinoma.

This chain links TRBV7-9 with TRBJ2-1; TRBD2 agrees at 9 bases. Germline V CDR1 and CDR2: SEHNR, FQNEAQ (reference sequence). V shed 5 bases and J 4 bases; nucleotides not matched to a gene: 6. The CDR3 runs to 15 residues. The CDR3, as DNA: TGTGCCAGCAGCCGGCGGGGGGGATGGTACAATGAGCAGTTCTTC. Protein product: CASSRRGGWYNEQFF.

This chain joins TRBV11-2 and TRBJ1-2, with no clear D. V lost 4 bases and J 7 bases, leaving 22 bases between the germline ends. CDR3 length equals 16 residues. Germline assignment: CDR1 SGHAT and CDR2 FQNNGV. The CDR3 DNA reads TGTGCCAGCAGCTCGGTGCAGTGGGATGGGAGGAGTGGCTACACCTTC. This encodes CASSSVQWDGRSGYTF.

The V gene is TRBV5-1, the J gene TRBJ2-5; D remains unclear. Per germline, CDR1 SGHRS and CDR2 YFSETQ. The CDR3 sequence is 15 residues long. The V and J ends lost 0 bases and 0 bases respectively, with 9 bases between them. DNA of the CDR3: TGCGCCAGCAGCTTGGCCGGGCGGAACCAAGAGACCCAGTACTTC. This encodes CASSLAGRNQETQYF.

DNA for the CDR3: TGTGCCAGCAGCTTAGTGCAGGGGCTCAATCAGCCCCAGCATTTT. Residues: CASSLVQGLNQPQHF. The chain uses TRBV7-2 and TRBJ1-5; tentatively, D is TRBD1 (6 bases). The CDR3 is 15 amino acids. V was cut by 1 base and J by 3 bases, with 10 bases left in between. CDR1 SGHTA and CDR2 FQGNSA come from the germline V gene.

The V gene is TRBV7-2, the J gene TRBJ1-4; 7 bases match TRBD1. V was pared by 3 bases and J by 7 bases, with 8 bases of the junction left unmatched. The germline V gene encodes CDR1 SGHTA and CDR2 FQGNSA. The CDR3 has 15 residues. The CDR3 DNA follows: TGTGCCAGCAGCTTTCAAGGGGGCGTCGGTGAAAAACTGTTTTTT. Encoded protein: CASSFQGGVGEKLFF.

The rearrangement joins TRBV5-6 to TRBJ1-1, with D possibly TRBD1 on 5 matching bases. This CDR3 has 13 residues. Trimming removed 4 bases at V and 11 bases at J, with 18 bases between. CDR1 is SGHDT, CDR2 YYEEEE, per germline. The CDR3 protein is CASSLQEPQVAFF. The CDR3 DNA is TGTGCCAGCAGCCTACAGGAACCTCAAGTGGCTTTCTTT.

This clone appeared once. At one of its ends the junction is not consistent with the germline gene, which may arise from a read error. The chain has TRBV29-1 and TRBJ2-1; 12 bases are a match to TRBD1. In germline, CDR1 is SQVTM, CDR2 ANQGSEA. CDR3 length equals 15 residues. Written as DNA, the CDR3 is TGCAGCGTTGAAGATCAGGTCGTTTTGGGACAGGGGGCTATCTTC. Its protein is CSVEDQVVLGQGAIF.

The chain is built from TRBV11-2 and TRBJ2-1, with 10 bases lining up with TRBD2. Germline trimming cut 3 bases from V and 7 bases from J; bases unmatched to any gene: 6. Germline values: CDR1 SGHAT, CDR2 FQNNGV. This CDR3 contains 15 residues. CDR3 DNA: TGTGCCAGCAGCTTTAGCGGGGGGTTTCTAAATGAGCAGTTCTTC. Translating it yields CASSFSGGFLNEQFF. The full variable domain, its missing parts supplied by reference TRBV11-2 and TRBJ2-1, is EAGVAQSPRYKIIEKRQSVAFWCNPISGHATLYWYQQILGQGPKLLIQFQNNGVVDDSQLPKDRFSAERLKGVDSTLKIQPAKLEDSAVYLCASSFSGGFLNEQFFGPGTRLTVL.

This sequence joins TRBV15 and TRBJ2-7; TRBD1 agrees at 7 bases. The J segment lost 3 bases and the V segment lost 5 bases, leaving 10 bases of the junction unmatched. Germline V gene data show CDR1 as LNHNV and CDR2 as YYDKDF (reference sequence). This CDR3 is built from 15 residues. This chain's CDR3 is CATSGYRGSFYEQYF. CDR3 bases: TGTGCCACCAGCGGATACAGGGGTTCATTCTACGAGCAGTACTTC.

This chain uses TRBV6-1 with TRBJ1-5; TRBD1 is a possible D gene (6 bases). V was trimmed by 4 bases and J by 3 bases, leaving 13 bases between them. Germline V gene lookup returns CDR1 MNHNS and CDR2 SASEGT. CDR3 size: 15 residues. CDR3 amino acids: CASSGQGRFNQPQHF. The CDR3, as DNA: TGTGCCAGCAGTGGCCAGGGGCGTTTCAATCAGCCCCAGCATTTT.

The CDR3 region is CATVRDTEAFF. Written as DNA, the CDR3 is TGTGCCACGGTAAGGGACACTGAAGCTTTCTTT. The rearrangement uses TRBV14 and TRBJ1-1; D uncertain. CDR3 length equals 11 residues. V was clipped by 10 bases and J by 3 bases, with 9 bases between them. CDR1 is SGHDN, CDR2 FVKESK, per germline.

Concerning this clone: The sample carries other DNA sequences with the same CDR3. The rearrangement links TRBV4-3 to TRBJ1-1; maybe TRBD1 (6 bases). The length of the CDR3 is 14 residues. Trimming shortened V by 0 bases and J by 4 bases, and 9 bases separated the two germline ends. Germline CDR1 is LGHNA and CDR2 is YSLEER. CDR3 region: CASSQELGATEAFF. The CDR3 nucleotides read TGCGCCAGCAGCCAAGAACTGGGGGCCACTGAAGCTTTCTTT.

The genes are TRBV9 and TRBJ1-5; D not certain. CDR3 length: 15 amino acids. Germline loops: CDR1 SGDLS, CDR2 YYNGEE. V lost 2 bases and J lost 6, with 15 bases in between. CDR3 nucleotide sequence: TGTGCCAGCAGCGTCACGGGAATCTGGGGTCAGCCCCAGCATTTT. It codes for CASSVTGIWGQPQHF.

CDR3 in amino acids: CASSQGVSGGLYEQYF. The CDR3 DNA is TGCGCCAGCAGCCAAGGCGTGAGCGGGGGATTATACGAGCAGTACTTC. The V call is TRBV4-3, the J call TRBJ2-7, with 8 bases aligning to TRBD2. V lost 1 base to trimming and J lost 4 bases; unmatched junction nucleotides: 9. This CDR3 is 16 amino acids long. CDR1 is LGHNA, CDR2 YSLEER, per germline.

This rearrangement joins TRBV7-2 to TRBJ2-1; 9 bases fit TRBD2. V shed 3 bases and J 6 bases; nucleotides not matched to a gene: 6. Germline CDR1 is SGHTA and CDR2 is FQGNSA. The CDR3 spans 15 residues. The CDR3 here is CASSFRGGAGNEQFF. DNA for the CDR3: TGTGCCAGCAGCTTCCGCGGGGGGGCCGGCAATGAGCAGTTCTTC.

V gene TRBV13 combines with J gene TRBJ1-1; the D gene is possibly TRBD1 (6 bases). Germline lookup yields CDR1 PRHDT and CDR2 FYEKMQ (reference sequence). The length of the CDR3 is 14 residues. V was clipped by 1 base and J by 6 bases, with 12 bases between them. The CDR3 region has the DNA TGTGCCAGCAGCTTAGTGGGGGCGCGGGCTGAAGCTTTCTTT. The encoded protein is CASSLVGARAEAFF.

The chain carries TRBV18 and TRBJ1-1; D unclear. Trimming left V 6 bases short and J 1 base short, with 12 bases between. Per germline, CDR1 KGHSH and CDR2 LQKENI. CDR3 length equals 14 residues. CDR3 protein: CASSPGEQNTEAFF. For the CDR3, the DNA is TGTGCCAGCTCCCCTGGTGAACAGAACACTGAAGCTTTCTTT.

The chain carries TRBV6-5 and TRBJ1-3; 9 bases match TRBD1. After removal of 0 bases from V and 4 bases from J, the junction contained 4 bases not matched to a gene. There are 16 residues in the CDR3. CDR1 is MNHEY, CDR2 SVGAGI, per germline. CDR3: CASSYSDRGSGNTIYF. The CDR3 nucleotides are TGTGCCAGCAGTTACTCGGACAGGGGTTCCGGAAACACCATATATTTT.

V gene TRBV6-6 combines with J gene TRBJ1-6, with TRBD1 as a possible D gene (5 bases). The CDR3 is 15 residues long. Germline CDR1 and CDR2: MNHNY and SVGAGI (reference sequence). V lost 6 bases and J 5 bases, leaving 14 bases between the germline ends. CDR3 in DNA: TGTGCCAGCAGCTTGACCGGGACGAATAATTCACCCCTCCACTTT. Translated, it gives CASSLTGTNNSPLHF.

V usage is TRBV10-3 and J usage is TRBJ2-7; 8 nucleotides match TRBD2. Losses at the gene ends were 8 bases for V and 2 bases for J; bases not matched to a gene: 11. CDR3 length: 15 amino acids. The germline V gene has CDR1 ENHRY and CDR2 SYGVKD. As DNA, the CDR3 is TGTGCCATCGGGGAACTAGCGGACATGACCTACGAGCAGTACTTC. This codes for CAIGELADMTYEQYF.

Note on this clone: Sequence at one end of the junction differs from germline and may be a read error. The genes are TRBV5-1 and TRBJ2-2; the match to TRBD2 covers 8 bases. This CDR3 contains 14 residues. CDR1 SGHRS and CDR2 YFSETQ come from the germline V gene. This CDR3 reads CASSPAGDTRELFF. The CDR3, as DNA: TGCGCCAGCAGTCCAGCGGGGGACACCCGGGAGCTGTTTTTT.

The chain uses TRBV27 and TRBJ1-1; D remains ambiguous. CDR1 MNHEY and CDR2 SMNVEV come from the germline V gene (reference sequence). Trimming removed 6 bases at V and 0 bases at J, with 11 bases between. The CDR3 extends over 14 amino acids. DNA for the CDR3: TGTGCCAGCAGAGGCCTTCCCTTGAACACTGAAGCTTTCTTT. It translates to CASRGLPLNTEAFF.

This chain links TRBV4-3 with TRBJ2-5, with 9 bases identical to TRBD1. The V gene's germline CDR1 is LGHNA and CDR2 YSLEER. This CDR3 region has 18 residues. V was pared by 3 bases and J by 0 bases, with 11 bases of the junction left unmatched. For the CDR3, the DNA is TGCGCCAGCAGCCACCCCGGACAGGGGCGATGGTACCAAGAGACCCAGTACTTC. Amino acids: CASSHPGQGRWYQETQYF.

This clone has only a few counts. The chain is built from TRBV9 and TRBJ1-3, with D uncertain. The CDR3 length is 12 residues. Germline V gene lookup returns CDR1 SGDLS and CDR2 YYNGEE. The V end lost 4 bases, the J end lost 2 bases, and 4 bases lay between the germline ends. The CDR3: CASSPTGNTIYF. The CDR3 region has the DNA TGTGCCAGCAGCCCTACTGGAAACACCATATATTTT.

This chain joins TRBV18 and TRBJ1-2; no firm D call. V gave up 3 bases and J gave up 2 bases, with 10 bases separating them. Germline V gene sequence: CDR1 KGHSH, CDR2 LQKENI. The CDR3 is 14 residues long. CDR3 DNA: TGTGCCAGCTCACCGGACGGACGAAACTATGGCTACACCTTC. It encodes CASSPDGRNYGYTF.

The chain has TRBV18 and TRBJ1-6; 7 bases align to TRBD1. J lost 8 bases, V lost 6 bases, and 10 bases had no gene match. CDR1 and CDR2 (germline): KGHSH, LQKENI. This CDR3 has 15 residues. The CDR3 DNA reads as TGTGCCAGCTCCCAATACCAGGGGGTAGATTCACCCCTCCACTTT. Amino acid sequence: CASSQYQGVDSPLHF.

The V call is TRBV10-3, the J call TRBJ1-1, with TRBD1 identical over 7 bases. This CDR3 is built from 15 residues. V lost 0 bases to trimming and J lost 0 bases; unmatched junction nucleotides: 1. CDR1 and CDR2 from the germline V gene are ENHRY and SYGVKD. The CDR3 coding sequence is TGTGCCATCAGTGAGTCGGGACAGCTGAACACTGAAGCTTTCTTT. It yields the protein CAISESGQLNTEAFF.

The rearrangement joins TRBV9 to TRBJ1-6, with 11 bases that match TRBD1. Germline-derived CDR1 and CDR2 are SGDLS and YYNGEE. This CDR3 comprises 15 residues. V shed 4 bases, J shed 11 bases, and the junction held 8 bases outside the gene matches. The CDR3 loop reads CASSPPRDRGTPLHF. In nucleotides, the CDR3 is TGTGCCAGCAGCCCCCCCCGGGACAGGGGGACACCCCTCCACTTT.